The text below deals with one T cell receptor beta chain. No antigen is known for it. There are no base qualities to consult, and no much larger clone falls within one base. These data are taken from a study of cytomegalovirus exposure and HLA in healthy donors (dated by TCRdb to about 2017). Regarding the research as a whole: According to an earlier analysis of a few hundred of the donors, about 179 million T cells yielded 90 million to 140 million unique TCR beta sequences and about 300 Gb of sequence data. An early release that covered some 630 HLA-typed donors contained approximately 300 gigabases of sequencing data and around 80 million unique TCR sequences. The genetic ancestry cluster associated with self-reported Caucasian donors included over 65% of the roughly 400 genotyped donors. The aim of the study was to test whether cataloging public T cell receptors could identify signatures of past pathogen exposure. The study used immunosequencing to profile the T cell repertoires of several hundred subjects and linked those repertoires to cytomegalovirus serostatus. A separate validation cohort of roughly 130 different subjects was used in addition to the roughly 670-subject first cohort. High-throughput TCR immunosequencing, statistical association of individual TCRs with disease status, and machine learning were combined to predict cytomegalovirus infection status. In a later analysis, previously published TCR beta repertoires from fewer than 750 donors were re-analyzed and high-resolution HLA genotyping was added so that TCR occurrence patterns could be studied. Rather than drawing on any new phenotypic data, the later analysis identified candidate immune exposures from TCR beta sequences and the way those sequences occurred across donors. To decide whether each TCR beta V gene segment behaved as functional or pseudogenic, an earlier analysis of fewer than 750 of the donors relied on high-throughput TCR beta sequencing. Donor age, sex, ethnicity and CMV serostatus were collected together with the repertoire data. A later genetic analysis used genome-wide SNP genotypes for about three fifths of the 666 donors, treating that subset as a discovery cohort. Every discovery cohort repertoire had been produced on one sequencing platform. HLA typing included class I and class II loci at four-digit resolution. The number of typed donors differed by locus: about 620-640 for A, B, C, DRB1 and DQB1; about 520 for DQA1; 606 for DPA1; and about 450 for DPB1. About five DR-DQ haplotypes were handled as single units for association and clustering because linkage in the cohort was strong. On average, around 230,000 unique TCR beta nucleotide sequences were sequenced per donor among a few hundred genotyped donors of the cohort, with roughly 18% of those sequences being non-productive.

Libraries were built with the immunoSEQ multiplex PCR assay. For the multiplex PCR, a mixture combining 60 forward primers for TCR Vbeta segments and 13 reverse primers for TCR Jbeta segments was used. The CDR3 region of rearranged TCR beta genes was amplified from genomic DNA by a multiplex PCR assay. The amplified TCR beta libraries were sequenced on the Illumina HiSeq System as 87-base-pair reads. On the authors' methods: A later analysis tallied 70 million to 100 million unique TCR beta chains across the 666 repertoires, and 10 million to 11 million of those chains were shared by two or more donors. Raw reads were error-corrected and collapsed into unique sequences by a nearest-neighbor algorithm in which closely related sequences were merged to remove PCR and sequencing errors. V, D and J gene segments were assigned by aligning CDR3 sequences to IMGT reference sequences. For a sequence to be retained, at least a six-nucleotide match to both a V gene segment and a J gene segment was required. Rearrangements were classified as productive when the CDR3 lacked stop codons and remained in frame with V and J, and all other rearrangements were classified as non-productive. Following IMGT convention, CDR3 was defined as the stretch from the second conserved V-encoded cysteine to the conserved J-encoded phenylalanine. In an earlier analysis of 550 to 650 of the donors, sequences lacking an unambiguous match to a single V gene segment were excluded. In an earlier analysis of 587 of the donors, a V segment was called functional when productive rearrangements were above 56.7%, and segregating when the standard deviation between donors exceeded 5%. To diagnose cytomegalovirus status from the catalog of TCR beta chain sequences, a statistical classification framework was built. V and J gene assignment, in a later analysis, came from comparing TCR nucleotide sequences with IMGT/GENE-DB human TR gene sequences. Using the TCRdist pipeline, a later analysis assigned CDR3 sequences along with most-parsimonious VDJ recombination scenarios. A later analysis defined each TCR beta chain by its CDR3 amino acid sequence plus V-gene family, and excluded reads lacking a unique V-gene family. To address suspected cross-contamination and a sequencing artifact, a later analysis removed several hundred highly shared, low-generation-probability nucleotide sequences. In a later analysis, a clonal expansion index for each public chain was calculated from normalized within-repertoire ranks of inferred template counts. Generation probabilities in a later analysis came from a VDJ recombination model fitted to out-of-frame rearrangements, and those results were checked against IGoR. Hypergeometric tests were used in a later analysis to score TCR-TCR, TCR-HLA and TCR-CMV co-occurrence, with a repertoire-size bias correction applied to the TCR pairs. To estimate false discovery rates, a later analysis permuted the HLA or CMV assignments 20 times. In a later analysis, co-occurring TCRs were grouped using DBSCAN, with TCRdist sequence similarity added in when clustering inside HLA-allele-positive subsets. Repertoires with fewer than 30,000 or more than 120,000 public chains, plus five repertoires with anomalous nucleotide sharing, were excluded from co-occurrence clustering. TCRdb re-hosts the immuneACCESS table, in-frame sequences only. Its copies lack some clones; in the studies checked, an unresolved V gene accounts for under half of them, and the cause for the rest is not known. V and J calls and clone size follow that table, whereas D and trimming were derived from the DNA. This sample holds about 150,000 clones; roughly 70% were observed only once. The ten most abundant clones make up 5% to 5.5% of the sample.

Including the terminal cysteine and phenylalanine, the CDR3 comprises 17 residues. Only the CDR3 region is kept as DNA, spanning 51 bases read in frame from base 1. Trimming at the junction amounts to 0 bases on V and 0 bases on J, and the germline ends lie 11 bases apart. The germline V gene sets CDR1 to LGHNA and CDR2 to YSLEER. The cohort was made up of about 610 healthy bone marrow donors. Cohort members were all nominally healthy when sampled, although unrecorded immune exposures were likely present. The donor was CMV seropositive and belonged to the group of 250 to 350 seropositive cohort members. Each donor provided a peripheral blood sample, and peripheral blood mononuclear cells were used for TCR beta sequencing. The Qiagen DNeasy Blood Extraction Kit was used to extract genomic DNA from the blood cell samples. Overall study results and their limits: The 87-base-pair reads could not distinguish some IMGT-functional V segments, including TRBV6-2 and TRBV6-3, so those segments were excluded. In vitro tests confirmed that three of the cytomegalovirus-associated TCR beta chains recognize cytomegalovirus antigens. Most TCR sequences were observed very rarely across donors, whereas some public TCRs were present in many individuals. The cohort was sequenced for TCR beta chains only, and without alpha or paired-chain data the features that could be detected were limited. Because HLA typing was unavailable for some donors at each locus, only the typed subset was used in association tests. In an earlier analysis of roughly 500 of the donors, most TCR beta V segments appeared in productive rearrangements about 87% or about 30% of the time, broadly matching IMGT annotations. According to a later genetic analysis, donors in an Asian-associated ancestry cluster had fewer N-insertions in productive TCRs than the approximately 700-donor mean. A further reported finding was that TCR beta sequences accurately predicted the HLA-A and HLA-B alleles for most subjects in the first cohort. CMV serostatus was the only immune exposure information available for the cohort. In a later analysis, some 17,000 TCR beta sequences were associated with specific HLA alleles at a false discovery rate of 0.05. V-gene and J-gene trimming of TCR beta chains was associated with a missense DCLRE1C variant in a later genetic analysis, and the association was replicated in an independent cohort. The classifier was reported to diagnose cytomegalovirus status with high specificity and sensitivity in both the original cohort and the validation cohort. A total of fewer than 200 TCR beta chains were listed by the study as associated with cytomegalovirus. Sequencing depth was assumed to be roughly uniform across donors in the presence/absence analyses, though that assumption may not hold. In a later analysis, TCR association rates were found to vary across HLA loci, with the most associated TCRs seen for DRB1 alleles and the fewest for HLA-C alleles. Linkage disequilibrium might explain the correlated functional status among segregating V segments, but an unknown experimental factor could not be excluded. Compared with equally common non-associated chains, HLA-associated TCR beta chains in a later analysis were more clonally expanded and had lower generation probabilities. Several of the top co-occurrence clusters appeared to be linked to parvovirus B19, influenza, CMV and Epstein-Barr virus, according to a later analysis. In a later analysis, most CMV-associated TCR beta chains were found to appear HLA-restricted, with HLA associations seemingly driven largely by CMV exposure. The authors suggested that the approach could potentially be generalized to other disease states and immunological phenotypes. Because counts were too low, fewer than 20 rarely observed V segments, including chromosome 9 orphons, were excluded from the earlier analysis of a few hundred of the donors. A cluster of highly shared sequence variants was judged likely to represent a technical artifact of the sequencing pipeline. Strong co-occurrence of HLA alleles, especially DR and DQ, made assigning TCR associations to individual alleles difficult.

The sequencing input was PBMCs. This clonotype was obtained from a woman aged 18-30 years in good health and CMV-seropositive. The V and J genes are TRBV4-3 and TRBJ2-2; the D segment cannot be called with confidence. The DNA sequence reads TGCGCCAGCAGCCAAGAGTATCGAACTGCGAACACCGGGGAGCTGTTTTTT. It is translated as CASSQEYRTANTGELFF.